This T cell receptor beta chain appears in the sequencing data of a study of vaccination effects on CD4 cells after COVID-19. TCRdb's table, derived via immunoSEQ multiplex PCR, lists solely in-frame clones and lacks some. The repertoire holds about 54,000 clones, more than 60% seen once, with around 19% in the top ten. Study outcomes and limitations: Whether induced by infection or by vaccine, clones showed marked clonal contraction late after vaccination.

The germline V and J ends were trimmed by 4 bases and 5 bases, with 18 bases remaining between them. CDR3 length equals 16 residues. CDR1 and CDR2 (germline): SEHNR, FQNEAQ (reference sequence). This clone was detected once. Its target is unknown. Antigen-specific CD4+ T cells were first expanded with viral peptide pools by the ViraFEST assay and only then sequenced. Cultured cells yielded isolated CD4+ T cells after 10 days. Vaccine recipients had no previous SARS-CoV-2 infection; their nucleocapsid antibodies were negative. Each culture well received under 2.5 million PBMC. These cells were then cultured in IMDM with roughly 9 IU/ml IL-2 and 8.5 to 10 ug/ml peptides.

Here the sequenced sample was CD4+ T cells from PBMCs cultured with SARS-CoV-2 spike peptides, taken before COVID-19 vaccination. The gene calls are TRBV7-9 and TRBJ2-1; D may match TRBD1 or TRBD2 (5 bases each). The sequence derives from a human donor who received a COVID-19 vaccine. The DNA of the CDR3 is TGTGCCAGCAGCTCCCCTTGGGGGAGACACAACAATGAGCAGTTCTTC. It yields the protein CASSSPWGRHNNEQFF.